These 27 T cell receptor beta chains were all obtained from the same sample, sequenced in a study of T-cell memory formation after mild COVID-19. In TCRdb, the 5' RACE reads were re-called with MiXCR into one record per CDR3 protein. The data contain approximately 500,000 distinct CDR3 sequences, about 23% of them singletons. Input material: PBMCs or a T cell subset sorted from them (not recorded which). These receptors all stem from an adult woman who had mild COVID-19 (a few samples of this study predate the infection). Cell type and time point are not known.

The table lists this clonotype with a few counts. This chain joins TRBV7-2 and TRBJ2-3; no clear D gene. This CDR3 is 17 amino acids long. Germline CDR1 SGHTA, CDR2 FQGNSA. V lost 5 bases and J 0 bases, leaving 18 bases between the germline ends. The CDR3 region is CASSLGYRGPSTDTQYF. The CDR3 coding sequence is TGTGCCAGCAGCCTAGGGTATAGAGGCCCAAGCACAGATACGCAGTATTTT.

This clonotype was found a few times. This chain links TRBV6-2 or TRBV6-3 with TRBJ2-7, with 9 bases that match TRBD2. The CDR3 covers 14 residues. Trimming cost V 6 bases and J 2 bases; bases outside gene matches: 5. Germline lookup yields CDR1 MNHEY and CDR2 SVGEGT. CDR3 loop: CASRGLAGAYEQYF. CDR3 nucleotides: TGTGCCAGCAGGGGACTAGCTGGAGCCTACGAGCAGTACTTC.

This clonotype was counted many times. The genes are TRBV15 and TRBJ2-5; D gene uncertain. Germline lookup yields CDR1 LNHNV and CDR2 YYDKDF (reference sequence). V lost 1 base to trimming and J lost 4 bases, with 13 bases between them. This CDR3 region has 15 residues. The CDR3 reads CATSRAHTLRETQYF. The CDR3 nucleotides read TGTGCCACCAGCAGAGCACATACCCTAAGAGAGACCCAGTACTTC.

This clonotype showed up many times. The rearrangement uses TRBV6-6 and TRBJ2-7, with 10 nucleotides matching TRBD1. The germline V gene encodes CDR1 MNHNY and CDR2 SVGAGI (reference sequence). The CDR3 has 17 amino acids. Trimming at V came to 0 bases and at J to 1 base, leaving 6 bases not matched to a gene. CDR3 sequence (DNA): TGTGCCAGCAGTTACTCTGCCGGACAGGGGGTTTCCTACGAGCAGTACTTC. Encoded protein: CASSYSAGQGVSYEQYF.

The chain is built from TRBV24-1 and TRBJ2-1; D is ambiguous. CDR1 and CDR2 (germline): KGHDR, SFDVKD. Trimming removed 4 bases at V and 8 bases at J, with 14 bases between. The CDR3 loop spans 14 amino acids. The CDR3 region is CATSDGQIGDEQFF. CDR3 in DNA: TGTGCCACCAGTGACGGGCAGATTGGCGATGAGCAGTTCTTC.

The gene calls are TRBV12-3 or TRBV12-4 and TRBJ2-1; TRBD1 might be the D (5 bases). The CDR3 totals 14 residues. Trimming removed 1 base at V and 8 bases at J, with 12 bases between. This CDR3 is CASSLGQARDEQFF. DNA of the CDR3: TGTGCCAGCAGTTTAGGGCAAGCCAGGGATGAGCAGTTCTTC.

V gene TRBV6-5 combines with J gene TRBJ1-1; a possible D gene is TRBD1 (5 bases). The CDR3 contains 13 residues. The germline CDR1 and CDR2 sequences are MNHEY and SVGAGI. The ends were cut back, 3 bases at V and 5 bases at J, with 10 bases in the middle. CDR3 region: CASSYDSRTEAFF. CDR3 sequence (DNA): TGTGCCAGCAGTTATGACAGCCGGACTGAAGCTTTCTTT.

The chain has TRBV11-2 and TRBJ1-5, with TRBD1 matching 11 bases. Germline values: CDR1 SGHAT, CDR2 FQNNGV. V dropped 5 bases and J dropped 7; count of bases not matched to a gene: 4. The CDR3 runs to 14 residues. The CDR3, as DNA: TGTGCCAGCAGCGTAGGGACAGGGGGACAGCCCCAGCATTTT. It encodes CASSVGTGGQPQHF.

This clonotype has more than one count but fewer than ten. The chain combines TRBV5-1 with TRBJ2-1; 14 positions agree with TRBD2. V was clipped by 0 bases and J by 8 bases; unmatched bases: 7. This CDR3 is built from 17 residues. Germline-derived CDR1 and CDR2 are SGHRS and YFSETQ. CDR3 amino acids: CASSLVPGLAGDDEQFF. The CDR3 coding sequence is TGCGCCAGCAGCTTGGTACCGGGACTAGCGGGAGACGATGAGCAGTTCTTC.

The V gene is TRBV12-3 or TRBV12-4, the J gene TRBJ2-7; possible D gene TRBD1, 6 bases. This CDR3 region has 16 residues. Trimming shortened V by 3 bases and J by 1 base, and 16 bases separated the two germline ends. In DNA form, the CDR3 reads TGTGCCAGCAGTTTTCGTACAGGGAGCCTTTCCTACGAGCAGTACTTC. This gives the protein CASSFRTGSLSYEQYF.

This clonotype was seen a handful of times. The J gene is TRBJ2-1, the V gene TRBV9; unclear D gene. The CDR3 runs 14 residues. Per the germline V gene, CDR1 is SGDLS and CDR2 is YYNGEE. V was shortened by 0 bases and J by 9 bases, with 13 bases between the two germline ends. The DNA of the CDR3 is TGTGCCAGCAGCGTAGAGTCAGTGCGTGGTGAGCAGTTCTTC. This encodes CASSVESVRGEQFF.

The chain is built from TRBV7-6 and TRBJ1-5; D remains unclear. CDR3 size: 14 residues. Germline V lookup: CDR1 SGHVS, CDR2 FNYEAQ. Trimming removed 5 bases at V and 7 bases at J, with 15 bases between. CDR3 bases: TGTGCCAGCAGCCTCCCGGGGTCCGGGCAGCCCCAGCATTTT. Amino acid sequence: CASSLPGSGQPQHF.

This clonotype was picked up many times. The chain joins TRBV20-1 to TRBJ2-1; 7 positions agree with TRBD1. The CDR3 is 13 amino acids. Looked up from germline, CDR1 is DFQATT and CDR2 is SNEGSKA (reference sequence). The CDR3 protein is CSERRQGGNEQFF. The CDR3 DNA reads as TGCAGCGAGAGGAGACAGGGTGGGAATGAGCAGTTCTTC.

This rearrangement joins TRBV10-3 to TRBJ1-2, with 8 bases lining up with TRBD1. The CDR3 covers 13 residues. V trimming: 6 bases; J trimming: 8 bases; junction bases outside the gene matches: 8. The germline CDR1 and CDR2 sequences are ENHRY and SYGVKD. The CDR3 is CAIRGTGSGGYTF. The CDR3 DNA follows: TGTGCCATCAGGGGGACAGGATCGGGGGGCTACACCTTC.

This chain connects TRBV7-9 to TRBJ1-2, with 9 bases that match TRBD1. The V gene's germline CDR1 is SEHNR and CDR2 FQNEAQ (reference sequence). The CDR3 consists of 16 residues. J gave up 8 bases and V 3 bases, and 13 bases lay outside the gene matches. The DNA for the CDR3 is TGTGCCAGCAGCTTCGACCCGGGACAGGGAGGTGGAGGCTACACCTTC. As protein: CASSFDPGQGGGGYTF. Full variable domain (rest looked up from reference TRBV7-9 and TRBJ1-2): DTGVSQNPRHKITKRGQNVTFRCDPISEHNRLYWYRQTLGQGPEFLTYFQNEAQLEKSRLLSDRFSAERPKGSFSTLEIQRTEQGDSAMYLCASSFDPGQGGGGYTFGSGTRLTVV.

This clonotype was counted between two and nine times. The CDR3 region has the DNA TGTGCCAGCACACCCTCGGCGGGTACAGATACGCAGTATTTT. This gives the protein CASTPSAGTDTQYF. This chain links TRBV12-3 or TRBV12-4 with TRBJ2-3; D may be TRBD2 (5 bases). Trimming shortened V by 7 bases and J by 3 bases, and 14 bases separated the two germline ends. This CDR3 region has 14 residues.

V usage is TRBV24-1 and J usage is TRBJ2-5; 7 bases are shared with TRBD1. Per the germline V gene, CDR1 is KGHDR and CDR2 is SFDVKD. The V gene end was trimmed by 7 bases and the J gene end by 5 bases; junction bases not matched to a gene: 6. This CDR3 region has 13 residues. The CDR3: CATSQGDGETQYF. CDR3 bases: TGTGCCACCAGCCAGGGGGATGGTGAGACCCAGTACTTC.

The chain carries TRBV7-6 and TRBJ2-7; tentatively, D is TRBD1 or TRBD2 (6 bases each). The length of the CDR3 is 14 residues. Trimming pared 3 bases from V and 5 bases from J, leaving 14 bases between. Germline V gives CDR1 SGHVS, CDR2 FNYEAQ. This CDR3 reads CASSFRFGGHEQYF. CDR3 nucleotides: TGTGCCAGCAGCTTCAGATTCGGGGGCCACGAGCAGTACTTC.

This clonotype was seen ten or more times. The rearrangement uses TRBV12-3 or TRBV12-4 and TRBJ2-7, with 7 bases matching TRBD1. The CDR3 loop spans 13 amino acids. The junction had 5 bases not matched to a gene; V was cut back by 6 bases and J by 3 bases. CDR3 region: CASRRDSFYEQYF. In DNA form, the CDR3 reads TGTGCCAGCAGACGGGACAGTTTCTACGAGCAGTACTTC.

This clonotype occurred many times. This rearrangement joins TRBV18 to TRBJ2-3; no reliable D call. Per the germline V gene, CDR1 is KGHSH and CDR2 is LQKENI. The CDR3 loop spans 12 amino acids. Trimming stripped 8 bases from V and 1 base from J, with 7 bases between. CDR3 DNA: TGTGCCAGCAGTCCTCGCACAGATACGCAGTATTTT. Encoded protein: CASSPRTDTQYF. Together with reference TRBV18 and TRBJ2-3, the CDR3 gives the full variable domain: NAGVMQNPRHLVRRRGQEARLRCSPMKGHSHVYWYRQLPEEGLKFMVYLQKENIIDESGMPKERFSAEFPKEGPSILRIQQVVRGDSAAYFCASSPRTDTQYFGPGTRLTVL.

This clonotype has a handful of counts. The chain joins TRBV29-1 to TRBJ2-3; 13 bases map to TRBD2. This CDR3 has 14 residues. The J segment lost 4 bases and the V segment lost 7 bases, leaving 5 bases of the junction unmatched. CDR1 SQVTM and CDR2 ANQGSEA come from the germline V gene. The CDR3 nucleotides are TGCAGCGCCGGGACTAGCGGGATCGCAGATACGCAGTATTTT. Residues: CSAGTSGIADTQYF.

The rearrangement joins TRBV7-3 to TRBJ1-6; possible D gene TRBD1, 6 bases. The V gene lost 4 bases and the J gene lost 9 bases, with 16 bases spanning the gap. This CDR3 contains 15 residues. Germline V gives CDR1 SGHTA, CDR2 FQGTGA. This CDR3 is CASSSRDTAGSPLHF. The CDR3, as DNA: TGTGCCAGCAGCTCAAGGGACACGGCTGGTTCACCCCTCCACTTT.

This clonotype was detected a few times. The chain is built from TRBV3-1 and TRBJ2-7; no definite D call. Germline-derived CDR1 and CDR2 are LGHDT and YNNKEL (reference sequence). The ends were cut back, 3 bases at V and 5 bases at J, with 5 bases in the middle. The CDR3 is 11 amino acids. The CDR3 nucleotides read TGTGCCAGCAGCCAGACCCACGAGCAGTACTTC. Its protein product is CASSQTHEQYF.

This chain uses TRBV7-6 with TRBJ2-1, with D hard to call. From germline, CDR1 is SGHVS and CDR2 FNYEAQ. Trimming removed 0 bases at V and 11 bases at J, with 11 bases between. The CDR3 is 13 residues long. CDR3 loop: CASSLAGSRKQFF. The CDR3 DNA is TGTGCCAGCAGCTTAGCTGGATCCCGTAAGCAGTTCTTC.

The chain uses TRBV25-1 and TRBJ2-7, with D possibly matching TRBD1 (6 bases). Germline V CDR1 and CDR2: MGHDK, SYGVNS. The CDR3 is 15 amino acids. Trimming removed 4 bases at V and 4 bases at J, with 17 bases between. The CDR3 nucleotides are TGTGCCAGCAGTGGCGGCCCCGGGACAAGTTACGAGCAGTACTTC. It is translated as CASSGGPGTSYEQYF.

J is TRBJ2-3 and V is TRBV14, with D hard to call. The CDR3 consists of 14 residues. Looked up from germline, CDR1 is SGHDN and CDR2 is FVKESK. Trimming removed 1 base at V and 2 bases at J, with 7 bases between. CDR3 nucleotide sequence: TGTGCCAGCAGCCAAGGGCAAAACACAGATACGCAGTATTTT. Its translation: CASSQGQNTDTQYF.

The chain recombines TRBV7-8 with TRBJ2-1, with a weak D call TRBD2 (6 bases). This CDR3 is built from 16 residues. Germline V gene data show CDR1 as SGHVS and CDR2 as FQNEAQ. The V end lost 1 base, the J end lost 1 base, and 11 bases lay between the germline ends. CDR3 amino acids: CASSLVGLLSYNEQFF. The CDR3 DNA reads TGTGCCAGCAGCTTAGTGGGACTGCTATCCTACAATGAGCAGTTCTTC.